This T cell receptor beta chain was captured in a study of Ad26.COV2.S vaccination and SARS-CoV-2 variants. Overall study findings and caveats: While placebo recipients had lower spike-specific TCR breadth, vaccine recipients had more. Substantial post-vaccination breadth of spike-specific CD8+ and CD4+ T cell responses was reported.

This table comes from immunoSEQ multiplex PCR, and its TCRdb copy is limited to in-frame clones, with some not included. This repertoire shows roughly 140,000 clones, about nine tenths found once; its top ten account for about 5%. The germline gives CDR1 ENHRY, CDR2 SYGVKD. CDR3 length equals 14 residues. For this clone: Its specificity is unknown.

This clonotype was sampled from a human donor who had recovered from COVID-19. This specimen consisted of peripheral blood, obtained after recovery from COVID-19. The V and J genes are TRBV10-3 and TRBJ2-2; possible D gene TRBD1, 6 bases. The CDR3: CDYLAGENTGELFF. Here the CDR3 DNA reads TGTGATTACCTCGCAGGGGAGAACACCGGGGAGCTGTTTTTT.